Listed here are 16 T cell receptor beta chains from one sample, sequenced in a study of T cells in Graves' hyperthyroidism and ophthalmopathy. Amplification of TCR beta CDR3 regions was performed using RNA transcripts as template. First-round RT-PCR with HTBI primers amplified the TCR CDR3 region. TCRdb re-called the multiplex PCR reads with MiXCR, one entry per CDR3 protein. Of 310,000 or so distinct CDR3 sequences detected, approximately 15% appear once; the ten largest clones hold roughly 50%. The sequencing sample was made of blood. The receptors derive from a woman in her sixties with Graves' ophthalmopathy.

This clonotype was seen more than once but under ten times. The chain links TRBV4-2 to TRBJ1-2; possibly TRBD1 for D (5 bases). CDR3 length: 13 residues. The V and J ends lost 1 base and 5 bases respectively, with 8 bases between them. Germline CDR1 LGHNA, CDR2 YNFKEQ. The CDR3 DNA follows: TGTGCCAGCAGCCAAGCCCAGGGTTATGGCTACACCTTC. Translating gives CASSQAQGYGYTF.

This clonotype was seen ten or more times. The J gene is TRBJ2-1, the V gene TRBV5-1; TRBD2 matches at 11 bases. The V gene's germline CDR1 is SGHRS and CDR2 YFSETQ. There are 16 residues in the CDR3. V was pared by 0 bases and J by 8 bases, with 7 bases of the junction left unmatched. DNA for the CDR3: TGCGCCAGCAGCTTGGGAGGGACTAGCGGAAGAGATGAGCAGTTCTTC. Protein sequence: CASSLGGTSGRDEQFF.

This clonotype was counted many times. V and J are TRBV3-1 and TRBJ2-3; 11 bases map to TRBD2. The CDR3 sequence is 15 residues long. With V trimmed by 2 bases and J by 9 bases, 7 bases remained unmatched. From germline, CDR1 is LGHDT and CDR2 YNNKEL (reference sequence). CDR3 sequence: CASSQPTSGVWTQYF. In DNA form, the CDR3 reads TGTGCCAGCAGCCAACCGACTAGCGGGGTATGGACGCAGTATTTT.

This clonotype has a count of ten or more. The chain employs TRBV5-1 and TRBJ2-1; TRBD2 aligns across 13 bases. Per germline, CDR1 SGHRS and CDR2 YFSETQ. V was clipped by 4 bases and J by 9 bases; unmatched bases: 7. The CDR3 loop spans 15 amino acids. This CDR3 is CASSLTSGRAGEQFF. CDR3 nucleotides: TGCGCCAGCAGCCTAACTAGCGGGAGGGCGGGTGAGCAGTTCTTC. The full variable domain, with the rest looked up from reference TRBV5-1 and TRBJ2-1, is KAGVTQTPRYLIKTRGQQVTLSCSPISGHRSVSWYQQTPGQGLQFLFEYFSETQRNKGNFPGRFSGRQFSNSRSEMNVSTLELGDSALYLCASSLTSGRAGEQFFGPGTRLTVL.

This clonotype was picked up a small number of times. A much larger clone differs from this one at a single base, so this may be a read error. CDR3: CASALPYSRVVDQPQHF. CDR3 sequence (DNA): TGTGCCAGCGCCCTCCCTTACTCCAGGGTGGTGGATCAGCCCCAGCATTTT. This chain connects TRBV6-1 to TRBJ1-5; TRBD1 is a possible D gene (5 bases). The germline gives CDR1 MNHNS, CDR2 SASEGT. V was trimmed by 8 bases and J by 5 bases, leaving 25 bases between them. CDR3 length equals 17 residues.

This chain links TRBV12-3 or TRBV12-4 with TRBJ1-1; D might be TRBD1 (6 bases). The germline V and J ends were trimmed by 10 bases and 6 bases, with 12 bases remaining between them. The CDR3 contains 11 residues. This CDR3 is CATARGAEAFF. The CDR3 nucleotides read TGTGCCACAGCGAGGGGGGCTGAAGCTTTCTTT.

The chain uses TRBV5-4 and TRBJ1-2, with D unresolved. V was trimmed by 0 bases and J by 5 bases, leaving 14 bases between them. The CDR3 length is 15 residues. Germline V gene lookup returns CDR1 SGHNT and CDR2 YYREEE (reference sequence). CDR3 in amino acids: CASSLEGERRYGYTF. DNA for the CDR3: TGTGCCAGCAGCTTGGAGGGAGAGCGGAGATATGGCTACACCTTC.

This clonotype was detected a few times. The CDR3, as DNA: TGTGCCAGTAAGGACGTCGGAGGGACTGAAGCTTTCTTT. It codes for CASKDVGGTEAFF. The V gene is TRBV19, the J gene TRBJ1-1; D is ambiguous. CDR1 and CDR2 (germline): LNHDA, SQIVND (reference sequence). The V end lost 7 bases, the J end lost 5 bases, and 14 bases lay between the germline ends. The CDR3 runs to 13 residues.

This clonotype was counted at least ten times. The rearrangement links TRBV7-9 to TRBJ1-2, with 9 bases identical to TRBD1. This CDR3 is built from 15 residues. The J segment lost 3 bases and the V segment lost 5 bases, leaving 7 bases of the junction unmatched. Germline CDR1 and CDR2: SEHNR and FQNEAQ (reference sequence). The CDR3 DNA is TGTGCCAGCAGCCCCGGGACAGGGCGCGACTATGGCTACACCTTC. It translates to CASSPGTGRDYGYTF.

This clonotype was counted ten times or more. V and J are TRBV20-1 and TRBJ2-5, with 8 bases lining up with TRBD2. This CDR3 has 12 residues. V dropped 6 bases and J dropped 5; count of bases not matched to a gene: 5. Germline CDR1 DFQATT, CDR2 SNEGSKA (reference sequence). The CDR3 protein is CSALSGSETQYF. For the CDR3, the DNA is TGCAGTGCCTTAAGCGGGAGTGAGACCCAGTACTTC.

The V call is TRBV6-1, the J call TRBJ2-7; D possibly uses TRBD1 or TRBD2 (5 bases each). Trimming left V 6 bases short and J 4 bases short, with 16 bases between. CDR1 MNHNS and CDR2 SASEGT come from the germline V gene. The CDR3 is 14 amino acids. The CDR3 nucleotides are TGTGCCAGCAGACCGGGACCGACGACTTACGAGCAGTACTTC. Amino acids: CASRPGPTTYEQYF.

This clonotype was detected ten times or more. The rearrangement uses TRBV28 and TRBJ1-1; perhaps TRBD1 as D (6 bases). The CDR3 has 16 residues. The V gene's germline CDR1 is MDHEN and CDR2 SYDVKM. Trimming removed 4 bases at V and 4 bases at J, with 19 bases between. The CDR3 nucleotides are TGTGCCAGCAGTTCCACAGGGTATAGGGTTATCACTGAAGCTTTCTTT. This codes for CASSSTGYRVITEAFF.

The table lists this clonotype with many counts. The chain is built from TRBV28 and TRBJ2-1; 10 nucleotides agree with TRBD2. J lost 0 bases, V lost 3 bases, and 20 bases had no gene match. CDR3 size: 22 residues. Germline V gene lookup returns CDR1 MDHEN and CDR2 SYDVKM. CDR3 in amino acids: CASSFYLGSGSGRPPSYNEQFF. The DNA for the CDR3 is TGTGCCAGCAGTTTCTATTTAGGTAGTGGTAGCGGGAGGCCCCCCTCCTACAATGAGCAGTTCTTC.

This clonotype was seen a single time. The CDR3 region is CAWSSWAGYTF. The CDR3 DNA sequence: TGTGCCTGGAGTTCTTGGGCCGGCTACACCTTC. J is TRBJ1-2 and V is TRBV30; no definite D call. CDR1 and CDR2 from the germline V gene are GTSNPN and SVGIG (reference sequence). Trimming removed 2 bases at V and 8 bases at J, with 9 bases between. The CDR3 is made up of 11 amino acids.

Only a few counts were recorded for this clonotype. The rearrangement links TRBV4-1 to TRBJ2-4; D could derive from TRBD1 or TRBD2 (5 bases each). Trimming shortened V by 0 bases and J by 3 bases, and 9 bases separated the two germline ends. Germline V lookup: CDR1 MGHRA, CDR2 YSYEKL. The CDR3 length is 15 residues. CDR3 nucleotide sequence: TGCGCCAGCAGCCAAGAAGGGACGAACAAAAACATTCAGTACTTC. It codes for CASSQEGTNKNIQYF.

This clonotype turned up a few times. The V call is TRBV7-9, the J call TRBJ1-4; D perhaps matches TRBD1 (5 bases). Trimming shortened V by 2 bases and J by 5 bases, and 21 bases separated the two germline ends. In germline, CDR1 is SEHNR, CDR2 FQNEAQ (reference sequence). The CDR3 is made up of 18 amino acids. The CDR3 DNA reads TGTGCCAGCAGCTTACTCGGGGAGGGGCACTTTTCAAATGAAAAACTGTTTTTT. Its protein product is CASSLLGEGHFSNEKLFF.